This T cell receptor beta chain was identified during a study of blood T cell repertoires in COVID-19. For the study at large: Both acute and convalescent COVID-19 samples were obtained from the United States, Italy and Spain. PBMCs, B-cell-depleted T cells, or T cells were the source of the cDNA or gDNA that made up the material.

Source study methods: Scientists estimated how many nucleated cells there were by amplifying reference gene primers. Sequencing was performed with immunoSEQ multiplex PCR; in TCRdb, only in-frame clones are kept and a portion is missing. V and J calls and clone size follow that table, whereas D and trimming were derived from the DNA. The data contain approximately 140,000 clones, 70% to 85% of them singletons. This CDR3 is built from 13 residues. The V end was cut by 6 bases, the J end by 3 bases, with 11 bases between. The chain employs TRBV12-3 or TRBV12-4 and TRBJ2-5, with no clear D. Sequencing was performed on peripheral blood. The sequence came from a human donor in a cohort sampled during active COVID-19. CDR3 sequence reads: CASRSTAEETQYF. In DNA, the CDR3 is TGTGCCAGCAGGTCCACAGCAGAAGAGACCCAGTACTTC.